This T cell receptor (beta chain) emerged from a study of T cell repertoires in cytomegalovirus infection. About the research overall: Matching HLA type, along with CMV infection, was indicated by public TCR beta signatures.

Findings and caveats of the study: Cumulative frequency (of public TCR beta family members) identified carriers of CMV plus the relevant HLA. The ex vivo response was dominated by HLA-C-restricted CMV-specific TCR beta clonotypes.

TCRdb redid the calling of the reads with MiXCR, one entry per CDR3 protein. The profile shows about 260,000 distinct CDR3 sequences, roughly 15% of them singletons. This clonotype came up many times. Its antigen is still unknown. CDR3 length: 15 residues. V was cut by 1 base and J by 3 bases, with 13 bases left in between. CDR1 is SGHTA, CDR2 FQGNSA, per germline. Source material: PBMCs. The rearrangement links TRBV7-2 to TRBJ2-7; the D is unclear. The sequence was obtained from a human donor in good health (CMV status not recorded). Some clones in this sample may be carry-over from other donors' samples. In nucleotides, the CDR3 is TGTGCCAGCAGCTTAGAAGGCGGCGGCTACTACGAGCAGTACTTC. The encoded protein is CASSLEGGGYYEQYF.